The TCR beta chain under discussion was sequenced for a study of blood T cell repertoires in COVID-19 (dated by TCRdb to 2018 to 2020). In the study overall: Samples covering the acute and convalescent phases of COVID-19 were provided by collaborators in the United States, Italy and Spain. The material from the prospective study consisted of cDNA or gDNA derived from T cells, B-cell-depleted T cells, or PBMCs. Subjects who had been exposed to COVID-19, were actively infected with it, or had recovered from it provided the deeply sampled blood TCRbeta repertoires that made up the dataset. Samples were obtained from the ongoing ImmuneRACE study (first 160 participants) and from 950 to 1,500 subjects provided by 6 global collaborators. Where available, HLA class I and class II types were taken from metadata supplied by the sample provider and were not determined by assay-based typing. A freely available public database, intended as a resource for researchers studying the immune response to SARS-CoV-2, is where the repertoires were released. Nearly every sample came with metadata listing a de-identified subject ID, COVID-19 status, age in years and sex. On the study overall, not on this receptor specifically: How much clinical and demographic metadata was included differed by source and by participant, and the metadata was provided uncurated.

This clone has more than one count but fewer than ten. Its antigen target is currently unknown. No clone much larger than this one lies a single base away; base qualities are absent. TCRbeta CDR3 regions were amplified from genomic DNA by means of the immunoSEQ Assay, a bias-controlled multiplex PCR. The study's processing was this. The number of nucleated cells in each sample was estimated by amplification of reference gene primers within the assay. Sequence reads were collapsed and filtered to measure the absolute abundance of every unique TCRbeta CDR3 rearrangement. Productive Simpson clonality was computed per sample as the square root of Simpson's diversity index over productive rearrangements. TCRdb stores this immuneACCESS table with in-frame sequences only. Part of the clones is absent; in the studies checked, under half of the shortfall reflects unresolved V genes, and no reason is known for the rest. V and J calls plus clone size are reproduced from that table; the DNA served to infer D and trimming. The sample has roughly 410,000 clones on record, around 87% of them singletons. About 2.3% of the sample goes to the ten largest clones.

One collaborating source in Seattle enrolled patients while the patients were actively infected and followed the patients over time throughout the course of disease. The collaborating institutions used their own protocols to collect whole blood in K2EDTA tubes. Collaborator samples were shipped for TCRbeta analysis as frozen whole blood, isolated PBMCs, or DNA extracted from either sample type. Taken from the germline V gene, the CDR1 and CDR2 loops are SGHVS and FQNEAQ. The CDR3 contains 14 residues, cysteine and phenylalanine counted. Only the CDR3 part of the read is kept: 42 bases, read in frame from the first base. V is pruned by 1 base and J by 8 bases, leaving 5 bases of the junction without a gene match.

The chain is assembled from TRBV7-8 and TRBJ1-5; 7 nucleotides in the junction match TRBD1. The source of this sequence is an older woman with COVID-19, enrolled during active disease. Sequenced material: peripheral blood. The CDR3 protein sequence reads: CASSLGQGREPQHF. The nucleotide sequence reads TGTGCCAGCAGCTTAGGACAGGGAAGGGAGCCCCAGCATTTT. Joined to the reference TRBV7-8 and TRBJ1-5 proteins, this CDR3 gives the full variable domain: GAGVSQSPRYKVAKRGQDVALRCDPISGHVSLFWYQQALGQGPEFLTYFQNEAQLDKSGLPSDRFFAERPEGSVSTLKIQRTQQEDSAVYLCASSLGQGREPQHFGDGTRLSIL.